This T cell receptor (beta chain) was identified during a study of blood T cell repertoires in COVID-19. As for the study in general: Italy, Spain and the United States were the sources of the convalescent and acute COVID-19 samples. The analysed material was cDNA or gDNA that came from T cells, B-cell-depleted T cells, or PBMCs.

The authors' processing: How many nucleated cells were present was estimated from reference gene primer amplification. Method: immunoSEQ multiplex PCR; TCRdb's copy keeps in-frame clones and lacks some. V and J calls and clone size are given by that table; D and trimming were obtained from the DNA. The sample includes 200,000 to 250,000 clones, about 85% of them seen just once. This clone was found a few times. V lost 1 base, J lost 5 bases, and 7 bases stayed unmatched. Germline V gene data show CDR1 as SGHAT and CDR2 as FQNNGV. CDR3 length: 16 residues. The TCR was taken from a woman aged 60-75 years who had recovered from COVID-19. The sequencing input was peripheral blood. The rearrangement joins TRBV11-2 to TRBJ2-3, with 9 bases fitting TRBD2. The CDR3 spells CASSLGAGGPVDTQYF. In nucleotides, the CDR3 is TGTGCCAGCAGCTTAGGCGCGGGGGGGCCGGTAGATACGCAGTATTTT. The full variable domain, with the rest looked up from reference TRBV11-2 and TRBJ2-3, is EAGVAQSPRYKIIEKRQSVAFWCNPISGHATLYWYQQILGQGPKLLIQFQNNGVVDDSQLPKDRFSAERLKGVDSTLKIQPAKLEDSAVYLCASSLGAGGPVDTQYFGPGTRLTVL.